A selection of T cell receptor beta chains follows, all from one sample in a study of blood T cell repertoires in COVID-19. The assay was immunoSEQ multiplex PCR, and TCRdb's table has in-frame clones only and misses some. In the table there are some 130,000 clones, over 70% of which are singletons. Sample: peripheral blood. Receptors originate from a man in his forties or fifties with active COVID-19. The CDR3 runs from the conserved cysteine through the conserved F or W. Each record gives: V gene, D gene, clone size, J gene, CDR3 protein, CDR3 DNA. A D gene is named only where the DNA matches it firmly. Size is omitted from some rows. Given values are once, few, many or a class for expanded clones.

TRBV11-2	-	once	TRBJ2-4	CASSPLPRGSKNIQYF	TGTGCCAGCAGCCCTCTCCCCAGGGGTTCAAAAAACATTCAGTACTTC
TRBV29-1	-	-	TRBJ1-2	CSVESQGFGYGYTF	TGCAGCGTTGAATCACAGGGTTTCGGCTATGGCTACACCTTC
TRBV4-2	-	-	TRBJ2-1	CASSQALANEQFF	TGTGCCAGCAGCCAGGCCCTTGCAAATGAGCAGTTCTTC
TRBV21-1	-	-	TRBJ1-2	CASSNCGTLANYGYTF	TGTGCCAGCAGCAACTGCGGGACGCTAGCTAACTATGGCTACACCTTC
TRBV6-5	TRBD2	-	TRBJ2-2	CASSYSQRGSVGELFF	TGTGCCAGCAGTTACTCTCAGCGGGGGTCGGTCGGGGAGCTGTTTTTT
TRBV12-5	-	once	TRBJ2-7	CASGLVLGHTSEQYF	TGTGCTAGTGGTTTGGTACTGGGACACACCTCTGAGCAGTACTTC
TRBV6-4	-	-	TRBJ1-2	CASIPRERLGVYDYGYTF	TGTGCCAGCATCCCTCGGGAGCGATTAGGGGTGTACGACTATGGCTACACCTTC
TRBV29-1	TRBD2	-	TRBJ2-5	CSVATSVETQYF	TGCAGCGTTGCGACTAGCGTGGAGACCCAGTACTTC
TRBV12-3/TRBV12-4	-	few	TRBJ2-3	CASSLPGTDTQYF	TGTGCCAGCAGTTTACCGGGTACAGATACGCAGTATTTT
TRBV7-2	-	-	TRBJ1-2	CASSPSQFSNGYTF	TGTGCCAGCAGCCCTTCACAGTTTTCAAATGGCTACACCTTC
TRBV6-2/TRBV6-3	TRBD2	-	TRBJ2-2	CASSWTSGGPDTGELFF	TGTGCCAGCAGTTGGACTAGCGGGGGACCCGACACCGGGGAGCTGTTTTTT
TRBV3-1/TRBV3-2	-	-	TRBJ2-5	CASSPPGLETQYF	TGTGCCAGCAGCCCACCGGGACTAGAGACCCAGTACTTC
TRBV2	-	-	TRBJ1-3	CASSVVGNTIYF	TGTGCCAGCAGTGTTGTAGGAAACACCATATATTTT
TRBV5-1	-	-	TRBJ1-3	CASSLGHPSAGNTIYF	TGCGCCAGCAGCTTGGGACATCCCTCCGCAGGAAACACCATATATTTT
TRBV25-1	-	-	TRBJ2-2	CASSARLTSNTGELFF	TGTGCCAGCAGTGCGCGATTAACTTCGAACACCGGGGAGCTGTTTTTT
TRBV4-3	-	-	TRBJ1-2	CASSQDRGNYGYTF	TGCGCCAGCAGCCAAGATCGGGGAAACTATGGCTACACCTTC
TRBV19	TRBD2	-	TRBJ2-3	CASNSGGGYTQYF	TGTGCCAGTAACAGCGGGGGGGGATATACGCAGTATTTT
TRBV30	TRBD1	few	TRBJ1-5	CACRGRSQPQHF	TGTGCCTGCAGGGGGCGCAGTCAGCCCCAGCATTTT
TRBV30	-	-	TRBJ2-5	CACGSGGEETQYF	TGTGCCTGTGGGTCCGGCGGGGAAGAGACCCAGTACTTC
TRBV6-6	TRBD1	-	TRBJ2-7	CASSNRQGASYEQYF	TGTGCCAGCAGTAATCGACAGGGGGCCTCCTACGAGCAGTACTTC
TRBV2	TRBD1	-	TRBJ1-1	CASRTGTGRALNTEAFF	TGTGCCAGCAGAACCGGGACAGGGAGAGCCTTGAACACTGAAGCTTTCTTT
TRBV19	-	-	TRBJ1-5	CASMGAGYQPQHF	TGTGCCAGTATGGGGGCAGGGTATCAGCCCCAGCATTTT
TRBV11-2	-	-	TRBJ1-1	CASSPRAGGWGTEAFF	TGTGCCAGCAGCCCTAGGGCGGGGGGCTGGGGCACTGAAGCTTTCTTT
TRBV18	TRBD1	-	TRBJ2-2	CASSPQTGATGELFF	TGTGCCAGCTCACCCCAAACAGGGGCGACCGGGGAGCTGTTTTTT
TRBV3-1/TRBV3-2	-	-	TRBJ1-4	CASHSLGRNGEKLFF	TGTGCCAGCCACAGCCTCGGGAGGAACGGTGAAAAACTGTTTTTT
TRBV6-6	-	once	TRBJ1-1	CASSSVGGRGEAFF	TGTGCCAGCAGTTCCGTAGGAGGGAGGGGTGAAGCTTTCTTT
TRBV6-5	-	-	TRBJ2-2	CASSYSGTGELFF	TGTGCCAGCAGTTACAGCGGGACCGGGGAGCTGTTTTTT
TRBV7-9	TRBD2	few	TRBJ2-3	CASSLDERGSTDTQYF	TGTGCCAGCAGCCTAGATGAGCGGGGCAGCACAGATACGCAGTATTTT
TRBV3-1/TRBV3-2	TRBD2	many	TRBJ2-5	CASSLSGGADETQYF	TGTGCCAGCAGCCTTAGCGGGGGGGCAGATGAGACCCAGTACTTC
TRBV28	-	-	TRBJ1-2	CASTSSGDYGYTF	TGTGCCAGCACCTCCTCAGGGGACTATGGCTACACCTTC
TRBV9	-	once	TRBJ2-4	CASSVRSGGDIQYF	TGTGCCAGCAGCGTACGGTCCGGTGGAGACATTCAGTACTTC
TRBV4-1	-	once	TRBJ2-7	CASSQFEGLSYEQYF	TGCGCCAGCAGCCAGTTCGAAGGACTGAGCTACGAGCAGTACTTC
TRBV9	-	-	TRBJ1-6	CASSADGGRAYNSPLHF	TGTGCCAGCAGCGCCGACGGGGGGCGCGCCTATAATTCACCCCTCCACTTT
TRBV7-7	-	-	TRBJ2-5	CASSSGAGATPETQYF	TGTGCTAGCAGCTCGGGGGCGGGAGCGACCCCAGAGACCCAGTACTTC
TRBV27	TRBD1	-	TRBJ1-4	CASSSTHTTGAGNEKLFF	TGTGCCAGCAGTTCCACGCATACGACAGGGGCGGGTAATGAAAAACTGTTTTTT
TRBV7-8	TRBD1	-	TRBJ2-2	CASSLRGQGTGELFF	TGTGCCAGCAGCTTAAGGGGACAGGGGACCGGGGAGCTGTTTTTT
TRBV6-5	TRBD2	-	TRBJ2-1	CASSPSGGSYNEQFF	TGTGCCAGCAGTCCATCGGGGGGATCGTACAATGAGCAGTTCTTC
TRBV6-6	-	-	TRBJ1-6	CITGQSSYNSPLHF	TGTATTACCGGACAGAGCTCCTATAATTCACCCCTCCACTTT
TRBV6-2/TRBV6-3	TRBD2	-	TRBJ2-5	CASRPPTSGTKETQYF	TGTGCCAGCAGGCCTCCGACTAGCGGGACTAAAGAGACCCAGTACTTC
TRBV6-4	-	once	TRBJ1-1	CASSAWLNTEAFF	TGTGCCAGCAGTGCTTGGCTGAACACTGAAGCTTTCTTT
TRBV7-2	TRBD1	-	TRBJ1-5	CASSYDRGRPQHF	TGTGCCAGCAGCTACGACAGGGGGCGGCCCCAGCATTTT
TRBV6-5	TRBD1	-	TRBJ1-2	CATMGQSYGYTF	TGTGCCACCATGGGACAGTCTTATGGCTACACCTTC
TRBV5-4	TRBD1	-	TRBJ2-4	CASSIQGRYIAKNIQYF	TGTGCCAGCAGCATACAGGGGCGATATATAGCCAAAAACATTCAGTACTTC
TRBV23-1	-	-	TRBJ1-2	CASIFFWQGGYTF	TGCGCCAGCATCTTTTTCTGGCAGGGGGGCTACACCTTC
TRBV2	-	-	TRBJ2-2	CASSEMGPRTGELFF	TGTGCCAGCAGTGAGATGGGGCCTAGGACCGGGGAGCTGTTTTTT
TRBV4-1	-	-	TRBJ2-2	CASSLLTGELFF	TGCGCCAGCAGCCTCCTCACCGGGGAGCTGTTTTTT
TRBV7-9	-	-	TRBJ2-5	CASSLPSAGQETQYF	TGTGCCAGCAGCTTACCTTCCGCAGGCCAAGAGACCCAGTACTTC
TRBV2	-	-	TRBJ1-2	CASSEDRARSGYTF	TGTGCCAGCAGTGAAGACAGAGCCCGTTCGGGCTACACCTTC